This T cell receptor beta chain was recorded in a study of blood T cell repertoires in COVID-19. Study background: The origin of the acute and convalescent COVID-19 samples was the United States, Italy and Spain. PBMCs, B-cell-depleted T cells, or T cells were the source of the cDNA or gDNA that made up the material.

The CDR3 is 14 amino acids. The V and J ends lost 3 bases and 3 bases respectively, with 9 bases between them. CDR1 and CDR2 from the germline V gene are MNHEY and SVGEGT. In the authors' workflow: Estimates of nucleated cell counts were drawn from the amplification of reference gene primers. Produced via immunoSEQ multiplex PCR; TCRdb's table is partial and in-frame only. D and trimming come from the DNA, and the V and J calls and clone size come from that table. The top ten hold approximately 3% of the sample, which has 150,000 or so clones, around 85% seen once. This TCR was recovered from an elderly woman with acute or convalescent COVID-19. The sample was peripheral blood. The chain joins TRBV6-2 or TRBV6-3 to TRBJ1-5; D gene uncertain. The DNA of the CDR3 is TGTGCCAGCAGTTATTTGGGCTCCAATCAGCCCCAGCATTTT. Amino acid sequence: CASSYLGSNQPQHF.